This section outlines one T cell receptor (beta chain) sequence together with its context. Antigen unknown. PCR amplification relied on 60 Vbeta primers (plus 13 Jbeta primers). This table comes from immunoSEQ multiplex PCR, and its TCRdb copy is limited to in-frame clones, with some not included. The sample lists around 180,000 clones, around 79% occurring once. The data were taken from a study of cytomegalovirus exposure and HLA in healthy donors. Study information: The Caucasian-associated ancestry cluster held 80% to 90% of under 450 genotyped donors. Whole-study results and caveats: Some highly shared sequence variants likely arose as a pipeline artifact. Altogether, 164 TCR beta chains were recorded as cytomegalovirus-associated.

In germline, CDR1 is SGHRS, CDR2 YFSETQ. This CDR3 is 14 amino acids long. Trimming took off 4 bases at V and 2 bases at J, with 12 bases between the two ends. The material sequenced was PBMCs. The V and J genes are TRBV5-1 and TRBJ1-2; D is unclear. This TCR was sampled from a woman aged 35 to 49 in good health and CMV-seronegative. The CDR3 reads CASSPRTGNYGYTF. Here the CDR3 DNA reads TGCGCCAGCAGCCCCCGGACGGGGAACTATGGCTACACCTTC.